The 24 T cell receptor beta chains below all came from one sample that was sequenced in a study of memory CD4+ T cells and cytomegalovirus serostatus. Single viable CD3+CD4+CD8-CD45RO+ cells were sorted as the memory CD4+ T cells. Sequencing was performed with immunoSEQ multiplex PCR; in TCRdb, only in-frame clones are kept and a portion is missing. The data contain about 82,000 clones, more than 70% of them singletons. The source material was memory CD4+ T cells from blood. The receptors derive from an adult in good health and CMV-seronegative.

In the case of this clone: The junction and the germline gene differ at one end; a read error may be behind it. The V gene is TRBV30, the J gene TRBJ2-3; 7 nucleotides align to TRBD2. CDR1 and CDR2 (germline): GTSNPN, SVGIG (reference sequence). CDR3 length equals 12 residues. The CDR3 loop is CAWSPDRSGANF. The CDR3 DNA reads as TGTGCCTGGAGCCCAGATCGGAGCGGGGCTAATTTT.

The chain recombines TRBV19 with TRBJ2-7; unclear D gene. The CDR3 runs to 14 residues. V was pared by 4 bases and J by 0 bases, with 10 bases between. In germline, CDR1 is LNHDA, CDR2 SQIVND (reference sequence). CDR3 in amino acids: CASSKTFSSYEQYF. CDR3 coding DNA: TGTGCCAGTAGTAAGACGTTCAGCTCCTACGAGCAGTACTTC.

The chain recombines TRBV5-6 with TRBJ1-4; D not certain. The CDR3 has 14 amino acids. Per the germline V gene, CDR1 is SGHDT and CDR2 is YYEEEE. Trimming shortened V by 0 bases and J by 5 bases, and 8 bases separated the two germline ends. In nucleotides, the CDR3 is TGTGCCAGCAGCTTGGGCAGTAGGAATGAAAAACTGTTTTTT. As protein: CASSLGSRNEKLFF.

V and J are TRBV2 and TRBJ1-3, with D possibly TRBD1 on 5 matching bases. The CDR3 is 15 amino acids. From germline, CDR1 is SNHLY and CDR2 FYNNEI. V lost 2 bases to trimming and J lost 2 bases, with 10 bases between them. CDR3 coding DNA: TGTGCCAGCAGTGAAAGCCAGGGAGCTGGAAACACCATATATTTT. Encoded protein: CASSESQGAGNTIYF.

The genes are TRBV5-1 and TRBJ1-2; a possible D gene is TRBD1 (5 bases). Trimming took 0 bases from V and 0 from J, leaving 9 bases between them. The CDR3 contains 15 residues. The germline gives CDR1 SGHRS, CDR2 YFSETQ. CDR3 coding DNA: TGCGCCAGCAGCTTGGGAGACAGAGCTAACTATGGCTACACCTTC. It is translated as CASSLGDRANYGYTF.

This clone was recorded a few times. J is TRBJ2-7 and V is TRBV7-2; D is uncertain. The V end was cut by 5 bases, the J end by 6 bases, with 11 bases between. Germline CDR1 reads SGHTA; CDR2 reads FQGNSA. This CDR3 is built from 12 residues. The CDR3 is CASSPTWGEQYF. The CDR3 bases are TGTGCCAGCAGCCCTACTTGGGGCGAGCAGTACTTC. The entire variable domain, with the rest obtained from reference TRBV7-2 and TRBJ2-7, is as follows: GAGVSQSPSNKVTEKGKDVELRCDPISGHTALYWYRQSLGQGLEFLIYFQGNSAPDKSGLPSDRFSAERTGGSVSTLTIQRTQQEDSAVYLCASSPTWGEQYFGPGTRLTVT.

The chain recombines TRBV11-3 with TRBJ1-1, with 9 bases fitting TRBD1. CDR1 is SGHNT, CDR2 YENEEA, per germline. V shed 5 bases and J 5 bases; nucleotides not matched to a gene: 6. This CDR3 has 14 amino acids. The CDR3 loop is CASSPRTGATEAFF. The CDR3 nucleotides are TGTGCCAGCAGCCCACGGACAGGGGCTACTGAAGCTTTCTTT.

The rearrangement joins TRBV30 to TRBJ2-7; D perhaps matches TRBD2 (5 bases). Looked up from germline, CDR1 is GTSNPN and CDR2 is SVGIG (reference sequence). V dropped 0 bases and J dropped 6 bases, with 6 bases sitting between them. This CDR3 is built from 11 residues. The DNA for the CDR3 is TGTGCCTGGAGTGTACGGGGCGAGCAGTACTTC. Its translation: CAWSVRGEQYF.

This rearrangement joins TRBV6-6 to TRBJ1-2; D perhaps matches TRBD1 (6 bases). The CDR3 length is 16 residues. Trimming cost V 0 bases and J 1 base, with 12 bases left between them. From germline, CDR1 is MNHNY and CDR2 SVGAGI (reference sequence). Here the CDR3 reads CASSYSRDTHNYGYTF. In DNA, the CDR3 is TGTGCCAGCAGTTACTCGAGGGACACCCATAACTATGGCTACACCTTC.

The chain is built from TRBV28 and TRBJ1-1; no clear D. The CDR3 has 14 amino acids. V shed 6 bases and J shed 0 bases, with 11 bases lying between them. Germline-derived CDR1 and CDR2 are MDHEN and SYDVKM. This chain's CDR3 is CASSPPYMNTEAFF. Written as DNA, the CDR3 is TGTGCCAGCAGCCCCCCCTACATGAACACTGAAGCTTTCTTT.

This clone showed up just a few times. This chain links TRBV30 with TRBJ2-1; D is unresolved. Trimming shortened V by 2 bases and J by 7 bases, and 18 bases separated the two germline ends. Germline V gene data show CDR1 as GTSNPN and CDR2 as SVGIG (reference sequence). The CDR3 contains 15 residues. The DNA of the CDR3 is TGTGCCTGGAGTCCGGGCTCCGGCCCCCTTAATGAGCAGTTCTTC. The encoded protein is CAWSPGSGPLNEQFF.

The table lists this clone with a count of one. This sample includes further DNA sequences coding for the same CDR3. The CDR3 loop is CASSRQGDYEQYF. CDR3 bases: TGTGCCAGTAGTCGACAGGGCGACTACGAGCAGTACTTC. The V call is TRBV19, the J call TRBJ2-7; 7 nucleotides match TRBD1. The V and J ends lost 5 bases and 3 bases, in that order; junction bases with no gene match: 4. Germline lookup yields CDR1 LNHDA and CDR2 SQIVND (reference sequence). This CDR3 spans 13 amino acids.

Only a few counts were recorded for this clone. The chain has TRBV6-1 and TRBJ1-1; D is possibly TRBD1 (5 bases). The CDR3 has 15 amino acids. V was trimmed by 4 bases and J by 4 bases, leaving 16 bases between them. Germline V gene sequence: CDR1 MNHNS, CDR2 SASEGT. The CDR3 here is CASSGTWGRVTEAFF. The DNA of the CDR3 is TGTGCCAGCAGTGGTACGTGGGGGAGGGTCACTGAAGCTTTCTTT.

CDR3 in DNA: TGTGCCAGCAGCTTGAGAGGGCCTGGAAACACCATATATTTT. Protein: CASSLRGPGNTIYF. The rearrangement links TRBV5-6 to TRBJ1-3; D call uncertain. Trimming stripped 1 base from V and 2 bases from J, with 7 bases between. CDR1 is SGHDT and CDR2 is YYEEEE in the germline V gene. The CDR3 runs 14 residues.

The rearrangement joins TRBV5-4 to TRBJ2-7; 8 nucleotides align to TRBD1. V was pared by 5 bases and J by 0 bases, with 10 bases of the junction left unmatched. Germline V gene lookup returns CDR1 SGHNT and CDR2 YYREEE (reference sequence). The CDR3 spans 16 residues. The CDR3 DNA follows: TGTGCCAGCAGTCCCTGGACAGGGACCAGCTCCTACGAGCAGTACTTC. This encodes CASSPWTGTSSYEQYF.

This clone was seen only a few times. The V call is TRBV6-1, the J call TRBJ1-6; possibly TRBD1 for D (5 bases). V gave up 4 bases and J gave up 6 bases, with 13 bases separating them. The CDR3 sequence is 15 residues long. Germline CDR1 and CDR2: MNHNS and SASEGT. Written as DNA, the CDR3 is TGTGCCAGCAGTGGGGACCGGTCAGGTAATTCACCCCTCCACTTT. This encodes CASSGDRSGNSPLHF.

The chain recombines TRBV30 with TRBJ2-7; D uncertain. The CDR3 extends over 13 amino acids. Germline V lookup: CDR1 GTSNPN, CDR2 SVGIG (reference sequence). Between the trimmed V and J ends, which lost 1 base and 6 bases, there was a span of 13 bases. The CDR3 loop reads CAWSEDSRREQYF. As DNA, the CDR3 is TGTGCCTGGAGTGAAGATAGCAGGCGCGAGCAGTACTTC.

CDR3 DNA: TGTGCCAGCAAACTAGCGGGGGGGAGCGATACGCAGTATTTT. Protein product: CASKLAGGSDTQYF. This chain uses TRBV6-6 with TRBJ2-3; TRBD2 matches 13 bases. This CDR3 spans 14 amino acids. Unmatched junction bases numbered 4, after V lost 7 bases and J lost 6 bases. Per germline, CDR1 MNHNY and CDR2 SVGAGI (reference sequence).

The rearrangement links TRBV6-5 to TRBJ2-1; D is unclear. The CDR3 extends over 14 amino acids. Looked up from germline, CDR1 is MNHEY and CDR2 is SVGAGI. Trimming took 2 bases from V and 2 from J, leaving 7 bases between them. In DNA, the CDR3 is TGTGCCAGCAGTTACCTGTTTCCCTACAATGAGCAGTTCTTC. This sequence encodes CASSYLFPYNEQFF.

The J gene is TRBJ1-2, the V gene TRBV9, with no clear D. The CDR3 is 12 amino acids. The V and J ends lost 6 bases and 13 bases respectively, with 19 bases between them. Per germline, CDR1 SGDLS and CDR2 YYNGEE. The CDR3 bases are TGTGCCAGCACCTCCTACATCGACGGCGTCACCTTC. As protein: CASTSYIDGVTF.

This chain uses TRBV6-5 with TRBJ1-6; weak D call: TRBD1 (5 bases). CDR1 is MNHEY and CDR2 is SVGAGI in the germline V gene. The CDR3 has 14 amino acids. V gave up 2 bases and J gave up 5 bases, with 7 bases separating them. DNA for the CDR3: TGTGCCAGCAGTTACGGGGGAGATAATTCACCCCTCCACTTT. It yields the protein CASSYGGDNSPLHF.

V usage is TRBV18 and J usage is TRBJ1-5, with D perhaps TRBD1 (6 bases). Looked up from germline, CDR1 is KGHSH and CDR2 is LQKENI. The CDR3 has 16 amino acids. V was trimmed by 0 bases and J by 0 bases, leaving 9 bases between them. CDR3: CASSPPNRDSNQPQHF. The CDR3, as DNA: TGTGCCAGCTCACCACCGAACAGGGATAGCAATCAGCCCCAGCATTTT.

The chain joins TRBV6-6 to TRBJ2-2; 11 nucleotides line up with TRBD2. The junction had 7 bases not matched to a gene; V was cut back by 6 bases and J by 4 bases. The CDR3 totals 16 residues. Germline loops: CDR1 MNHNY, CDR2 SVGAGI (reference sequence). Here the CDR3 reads CASRLAGGRGTGELFF. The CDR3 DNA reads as TGTGCCAGCAGATTAGCGGGGGGGAGGGGCACCGGGGAGCTGTTTTTT.

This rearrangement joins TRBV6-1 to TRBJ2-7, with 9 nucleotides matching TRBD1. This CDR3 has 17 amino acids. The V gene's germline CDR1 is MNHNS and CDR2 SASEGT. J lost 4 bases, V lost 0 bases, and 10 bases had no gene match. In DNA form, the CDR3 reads TGTGCCAGCAGTGAAGCGCCATTTCAACAGGGGGCGTACGAGCAGTACTTC. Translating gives CASSEAPFQQGAYEQYF.